Shown below are 3 T cell receptor beta chains from a single sample sequenced in a study of response to subunit inactivated influenza vaccine. A single record per CDR3 protein comes from TCRdb applying MiXCR to the RT-PCR reads. In the table there are a few hundred thousand distinct CDR3 sequences, around 15% of which are singletons. This sample comprised PBMCs from blood, obtained about 12 days after vaccination. Source of these receptors: a man between 45 and 60 years old who received an inactivated influenza vaccine.

This clonotype showed up just a few times. The chain has TRBV10-3 and TRBJ2-2; D possibly corresponds to TRBD2 (5 bases). Trimming cost V 9 bases and J 1 base, with 12 bases left between them. Germline-derived CDR1 and CDR2 are ENHRY and SYGVKD. The CDR3 sequence is 14 residues long. CDR3: CAISRRENTGELFF. CDR3 bases: TGTGCCATTAGTCGTCGGGAGAACACCGGGGAGCTGTTTTTT.

This clonotype was seen a handful of times. The chain links TRBV7-8 to TRBJ2-5; D is perhaps TRBD2 (5 bases). Germline CDR1 is SGHVS and CDR2 is FQNEAQ. V gave up 1 base and J gave up 2 bases, with 20 bases separating them. The CDR3 totals 18 residues. The CDR3 is CASSLGVGRGPQQETQYF. The CDR3 DNA sequence: TGTGCCAGCAGCTTAGGGGTGGGAAGAGGGCCCCAACAAGAGACCCAGTACTTC.

This clonotype has more than one count but fewer than ten. The genes are TRBV7-2 and TRBJ2-7, with D maybe TRBD2 (5 bases). The CDR3 spans 14 residues. Germline V CDR1 and CDR2: SGHTA, FQGNSA. V was cut by 0 bases and J by 1 base, with 7 bases left in between. CDR3 DNA: TGTGCCAGCAGCTTAGCCACTAGATCCTACGAGCAGTACTTC. It encodes CASSLATRSYEQYF.